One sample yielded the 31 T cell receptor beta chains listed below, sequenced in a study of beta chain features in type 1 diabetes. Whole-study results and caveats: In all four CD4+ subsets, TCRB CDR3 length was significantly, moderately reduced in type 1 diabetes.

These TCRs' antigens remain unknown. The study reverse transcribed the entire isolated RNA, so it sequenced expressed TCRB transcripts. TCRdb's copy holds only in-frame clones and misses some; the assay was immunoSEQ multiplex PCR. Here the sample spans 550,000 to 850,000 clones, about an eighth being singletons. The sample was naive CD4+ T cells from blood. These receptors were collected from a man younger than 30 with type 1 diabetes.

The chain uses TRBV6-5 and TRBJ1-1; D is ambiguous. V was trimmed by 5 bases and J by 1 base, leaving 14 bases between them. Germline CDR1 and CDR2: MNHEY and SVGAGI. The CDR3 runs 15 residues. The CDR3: CASSPTGEGNTEAFF. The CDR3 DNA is TGTGCCAGCAGTCCCACCGGGGAGGGGAACACTGAAGCTTTCTTT.

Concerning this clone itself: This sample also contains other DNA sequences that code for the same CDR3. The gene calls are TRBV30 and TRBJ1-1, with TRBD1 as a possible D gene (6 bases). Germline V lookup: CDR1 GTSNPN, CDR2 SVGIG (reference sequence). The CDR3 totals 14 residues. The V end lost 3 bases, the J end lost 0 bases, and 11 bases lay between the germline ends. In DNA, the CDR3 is TGTGCCTGGAGCGGGGGCTCCCTGAACACTGAAGCTTTCTTT. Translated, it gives CAWSGGSLNTEAFF.

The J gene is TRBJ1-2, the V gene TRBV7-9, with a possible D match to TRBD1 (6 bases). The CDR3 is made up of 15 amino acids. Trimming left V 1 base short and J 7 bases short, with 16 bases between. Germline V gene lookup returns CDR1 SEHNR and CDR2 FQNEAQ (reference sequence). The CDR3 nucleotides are TGTGCCAGCAGCTTAGGTGGGACATCCGTCGGTGGCTACACCTTC. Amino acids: CASSLGGTSVGGYTF.

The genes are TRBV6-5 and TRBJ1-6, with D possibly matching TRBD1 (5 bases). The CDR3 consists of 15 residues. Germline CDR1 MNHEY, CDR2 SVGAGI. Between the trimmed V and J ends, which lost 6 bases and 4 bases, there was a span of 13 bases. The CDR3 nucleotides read TGTGCCAGCAGACTCGGGAGGGGATATAATTCACCCCTCCACTTT. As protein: CASRLGRGYNSPLHF.

Here the CDR3 DNA reads TGCGCCAGCAGCTTGCCTGGGACTACCACAGATACGCAGTATTTT. Its protein product is CASSLPGTTTDTQYF. This chain connects TRBV5-1 to TRBJ2-3, with 7 bases matching TRBD2. Germline values: CDR1 SGHRS, CDR2 YFSETQ. V shed 1 base and J 2 bases; nucleotides not matched to a gene: 4. The length of the CDR3 is 15 residues.

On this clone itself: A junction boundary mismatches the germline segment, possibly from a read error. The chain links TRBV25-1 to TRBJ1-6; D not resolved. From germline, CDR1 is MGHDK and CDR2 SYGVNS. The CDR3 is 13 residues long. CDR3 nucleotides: TGTGCCAGCACTGAACGGAGTAATTCACCCCTCCACTTT. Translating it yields CASTERSNSPLHF.

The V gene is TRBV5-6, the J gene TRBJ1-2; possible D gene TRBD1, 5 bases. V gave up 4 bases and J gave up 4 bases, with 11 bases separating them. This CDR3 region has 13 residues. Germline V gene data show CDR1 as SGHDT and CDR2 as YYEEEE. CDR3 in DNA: TGTGCCAGCAGCACGGGGGGAAGCTATGGCTACACCTTC. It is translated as CASSTGGSYGYTF.

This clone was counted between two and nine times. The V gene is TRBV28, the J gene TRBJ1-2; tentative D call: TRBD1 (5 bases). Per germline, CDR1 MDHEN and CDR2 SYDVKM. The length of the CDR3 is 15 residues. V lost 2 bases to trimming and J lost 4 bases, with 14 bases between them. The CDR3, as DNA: TGTGCCAGCAGTTTAAGAAGGGGTGCGAGCTATGGCTACACCTTC. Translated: CASSLRRGASYGYTF.

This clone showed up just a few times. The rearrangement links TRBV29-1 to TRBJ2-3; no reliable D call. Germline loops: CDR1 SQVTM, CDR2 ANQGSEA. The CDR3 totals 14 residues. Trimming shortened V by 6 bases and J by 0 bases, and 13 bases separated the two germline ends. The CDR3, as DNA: TGCAGCGTGGGTCTCGCCCCTAGCACAGATACGCAGTATTTT. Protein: CSVGLAPSTDTQYF.

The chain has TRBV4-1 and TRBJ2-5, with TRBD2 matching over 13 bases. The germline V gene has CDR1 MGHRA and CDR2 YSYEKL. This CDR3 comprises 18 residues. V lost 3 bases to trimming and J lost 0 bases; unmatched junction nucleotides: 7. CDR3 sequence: CASSHLGLAGANQETQYF. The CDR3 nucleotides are TGCGCCAGCAGCCACCTAGGACTAGCGGGGGCCAACCAAGAGACCCAGTACTTC.

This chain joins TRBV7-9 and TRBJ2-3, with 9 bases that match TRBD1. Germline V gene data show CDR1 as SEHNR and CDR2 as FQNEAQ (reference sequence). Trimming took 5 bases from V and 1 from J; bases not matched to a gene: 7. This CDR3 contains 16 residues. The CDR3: CASSPGQGVGTDTQYF. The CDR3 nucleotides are TGTGCCAGCAGCCCGGGACAGGGAGTTGGCACAGATACGCAGTATTTT.

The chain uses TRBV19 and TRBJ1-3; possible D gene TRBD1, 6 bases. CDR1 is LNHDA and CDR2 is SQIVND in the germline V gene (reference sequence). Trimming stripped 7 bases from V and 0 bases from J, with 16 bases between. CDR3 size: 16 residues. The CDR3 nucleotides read TGTGCCAGTACCACCGGGGGCTCAAGCTCTGGAAACACCATATATTTT. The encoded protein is CASTTGGSSSGNTIYF.

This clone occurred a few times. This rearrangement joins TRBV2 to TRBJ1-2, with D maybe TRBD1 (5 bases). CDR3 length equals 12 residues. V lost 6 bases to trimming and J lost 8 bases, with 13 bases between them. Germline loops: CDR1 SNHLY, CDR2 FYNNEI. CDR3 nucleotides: TGTGCCAGCAGGGGACTAGGGTTGGGCTACACCTTC. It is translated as CASRGLGLGYTF. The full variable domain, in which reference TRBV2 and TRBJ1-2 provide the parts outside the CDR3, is EPEVTQTPSHQVTQMGQEVILRCVPISNHLYFYWYRQILGQKVEFLVSFYNNEISEKSEIFDDQFSVERPDGSNFTLKIRSTKLEDSAMYFCASRGLGLGYTFGSGTRLTVV.

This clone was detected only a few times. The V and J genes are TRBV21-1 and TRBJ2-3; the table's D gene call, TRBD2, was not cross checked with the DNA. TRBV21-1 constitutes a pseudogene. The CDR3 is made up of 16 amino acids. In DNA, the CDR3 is TGTGCCAGCAGCAAAGGGCTAGCGGTTTGGACAGATACGCAGTATTTT. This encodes CASSKGLAVWTDTQYF.

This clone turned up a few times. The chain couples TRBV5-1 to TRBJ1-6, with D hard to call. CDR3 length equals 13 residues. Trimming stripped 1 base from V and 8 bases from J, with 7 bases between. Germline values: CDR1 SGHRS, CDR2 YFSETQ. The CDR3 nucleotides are TGCGCCAGCAGCTTGACAGAGGATTCACCCCTCCACTTT. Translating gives CASSLTEDSPLHF.

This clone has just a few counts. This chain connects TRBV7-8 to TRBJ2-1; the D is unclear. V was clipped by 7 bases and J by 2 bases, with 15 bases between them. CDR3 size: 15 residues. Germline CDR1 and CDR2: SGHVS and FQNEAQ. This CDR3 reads CASNQGRIPYNEQFF. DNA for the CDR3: TGTGCCAGCAACCAAGGACGGATTCCCTACAATGAGCAGTTCTTC.

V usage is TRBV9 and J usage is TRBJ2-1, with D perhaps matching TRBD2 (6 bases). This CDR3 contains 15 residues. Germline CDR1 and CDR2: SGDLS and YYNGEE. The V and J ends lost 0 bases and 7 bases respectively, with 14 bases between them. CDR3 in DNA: TGTGCCAGCAGCGTAGCTAGCGTCCTTGGGAATGAGCAGTTCTTC. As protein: CASSVASVLGNEQFF.

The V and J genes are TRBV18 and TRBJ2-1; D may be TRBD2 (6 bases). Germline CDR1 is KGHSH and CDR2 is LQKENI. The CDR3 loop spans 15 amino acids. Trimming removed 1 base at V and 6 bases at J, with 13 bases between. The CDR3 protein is CASSPRRGNGNEQFF. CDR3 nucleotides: TGTGCCAGCTCACCACGCCGGGGGAATGGCAATGAGCAGTTCTTC.

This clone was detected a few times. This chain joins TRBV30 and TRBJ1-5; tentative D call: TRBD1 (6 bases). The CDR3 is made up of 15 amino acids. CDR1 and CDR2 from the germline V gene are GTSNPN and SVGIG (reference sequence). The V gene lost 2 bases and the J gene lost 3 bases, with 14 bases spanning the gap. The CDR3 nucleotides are TGTGCCTGGAGTTCGACAGGAAATTTCAATCAGCCCCAGCATTTT. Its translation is CAWSSTGNFNQPQHF.

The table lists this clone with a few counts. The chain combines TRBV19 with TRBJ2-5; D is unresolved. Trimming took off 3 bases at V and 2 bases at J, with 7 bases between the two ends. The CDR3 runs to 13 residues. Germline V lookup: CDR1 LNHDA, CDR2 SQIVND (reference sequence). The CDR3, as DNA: TGTGCCAGTAGTATGGTACAGCAAGAGACCCAGTACTTC. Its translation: CASSMVQQETQYF. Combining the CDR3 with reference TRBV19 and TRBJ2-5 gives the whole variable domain DGGITQSPKYLFRKEGQNVTLSCEQNLNHDAMYWYRQDPGQGLRLIYYSQIVNDFQKGDIAEGYSVSREKKESFPLTVTSAQKNPTAFYLCASSMVQQETQYFGPGTRLLVL.

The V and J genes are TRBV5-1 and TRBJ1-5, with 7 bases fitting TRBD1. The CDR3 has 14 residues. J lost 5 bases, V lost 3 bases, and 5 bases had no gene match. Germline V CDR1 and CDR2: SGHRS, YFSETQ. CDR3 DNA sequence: TGCGCCAGCAGCTCCGGGACAGCAGATCAGCCCCAGCATTTT. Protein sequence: CASSSGTADQPQHF.

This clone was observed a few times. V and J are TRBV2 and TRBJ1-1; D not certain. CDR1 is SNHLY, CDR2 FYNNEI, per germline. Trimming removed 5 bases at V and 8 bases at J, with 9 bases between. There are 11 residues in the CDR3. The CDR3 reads CASSPRTEAFF. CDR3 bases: TGTGCCAGCAGTCCCAGGACCGAAGCTTTCTTT.

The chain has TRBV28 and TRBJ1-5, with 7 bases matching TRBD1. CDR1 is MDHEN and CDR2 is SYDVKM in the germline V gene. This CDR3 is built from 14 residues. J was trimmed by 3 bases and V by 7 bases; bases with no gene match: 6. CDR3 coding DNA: TGTGCCAGCAATAGACAGGGAGCCAATCAGCCCCAGCATTTT. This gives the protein CASNRQGANQPQHF.

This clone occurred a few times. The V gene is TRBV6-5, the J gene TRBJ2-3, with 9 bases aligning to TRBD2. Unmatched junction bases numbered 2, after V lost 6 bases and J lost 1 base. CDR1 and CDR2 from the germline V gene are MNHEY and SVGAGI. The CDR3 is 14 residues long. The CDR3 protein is CASRERGGTDTQYF. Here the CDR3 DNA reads TGTGCCAGCAGAGAGCGGGGGGGCACAGATACGCAGTATTTT.

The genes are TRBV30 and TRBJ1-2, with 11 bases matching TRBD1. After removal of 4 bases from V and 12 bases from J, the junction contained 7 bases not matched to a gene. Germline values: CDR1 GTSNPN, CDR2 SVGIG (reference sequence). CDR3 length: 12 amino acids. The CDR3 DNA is TGTGCCTGGAACCGGGACAGGGGGGGAAACACCTTC. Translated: CAWNRDRGGNTF.

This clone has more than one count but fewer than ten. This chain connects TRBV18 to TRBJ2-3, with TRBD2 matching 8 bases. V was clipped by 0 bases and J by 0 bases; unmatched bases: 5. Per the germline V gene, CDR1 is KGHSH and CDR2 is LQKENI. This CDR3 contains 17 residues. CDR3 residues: CASSPPRTSFSTDTQYF. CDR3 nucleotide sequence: TGTGCCAGCTCACCACCTCGGACTAGCTTTAGCACAGATACGCAGTATTTT. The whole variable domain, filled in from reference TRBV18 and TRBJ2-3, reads NAGVMQNPRHLVRRRGQEARLRCSPMKGHSHVYWYRQLPEEGLKFMVYLQKENIIDESGMPKERFSAEFPKEGPSILRIQQVVRGDSAAYFCASSPPRTSFSTDTQYFGPGTRLTVL.

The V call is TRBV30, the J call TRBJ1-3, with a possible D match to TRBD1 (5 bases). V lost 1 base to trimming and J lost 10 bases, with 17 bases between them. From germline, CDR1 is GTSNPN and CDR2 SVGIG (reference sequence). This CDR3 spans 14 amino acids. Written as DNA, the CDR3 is TGTGCCTGGAGTGGGGGGTTTAATTTTGAGACCATATATTTT. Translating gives CAWSGGFNFETIYF.

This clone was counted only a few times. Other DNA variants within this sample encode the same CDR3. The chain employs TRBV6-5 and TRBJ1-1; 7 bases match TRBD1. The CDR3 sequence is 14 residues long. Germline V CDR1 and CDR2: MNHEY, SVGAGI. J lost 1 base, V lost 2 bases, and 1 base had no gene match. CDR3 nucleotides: TGTGCCAGCAGTTACCGGACAGGGAACACTGAAGCTTTCTTT. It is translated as CASSYRTGNTEAFF.

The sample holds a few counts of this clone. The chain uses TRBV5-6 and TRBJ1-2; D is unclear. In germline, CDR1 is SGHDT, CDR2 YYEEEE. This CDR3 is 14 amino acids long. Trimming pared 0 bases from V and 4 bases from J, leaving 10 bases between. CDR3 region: CASSLEAGTYGYTF. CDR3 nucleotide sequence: TGTGCCAGCAGCTTGGAGGCAGGCACCTATGGCTACACCTTC.

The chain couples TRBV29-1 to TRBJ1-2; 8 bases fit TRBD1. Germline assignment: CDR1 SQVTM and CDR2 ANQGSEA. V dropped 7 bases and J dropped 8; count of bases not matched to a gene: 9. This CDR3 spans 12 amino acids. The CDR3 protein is CSADRENYGYTF. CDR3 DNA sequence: TGCAGCGCGGACAGGGAGAATTACGGCTACACCTTC. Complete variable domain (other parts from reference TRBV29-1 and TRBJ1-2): SAVISQKPSRDICQRGTSLTIQCQVDSQVTMMFWYRQQPGQSLTLIATANQGSEATYESGFVIDKFPISRPNLTFSTLTVSNMSPEDSSIYLCSADRENYGYTFGSGTRLTVV.

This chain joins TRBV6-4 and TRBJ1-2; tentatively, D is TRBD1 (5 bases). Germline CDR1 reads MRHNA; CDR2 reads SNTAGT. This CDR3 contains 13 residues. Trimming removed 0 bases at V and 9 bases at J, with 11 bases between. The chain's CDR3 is CASSDSTGLSYTF. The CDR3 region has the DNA TGTGCCAGCAGTGACTCTACAGGTCTGAGCTACACCTTC.